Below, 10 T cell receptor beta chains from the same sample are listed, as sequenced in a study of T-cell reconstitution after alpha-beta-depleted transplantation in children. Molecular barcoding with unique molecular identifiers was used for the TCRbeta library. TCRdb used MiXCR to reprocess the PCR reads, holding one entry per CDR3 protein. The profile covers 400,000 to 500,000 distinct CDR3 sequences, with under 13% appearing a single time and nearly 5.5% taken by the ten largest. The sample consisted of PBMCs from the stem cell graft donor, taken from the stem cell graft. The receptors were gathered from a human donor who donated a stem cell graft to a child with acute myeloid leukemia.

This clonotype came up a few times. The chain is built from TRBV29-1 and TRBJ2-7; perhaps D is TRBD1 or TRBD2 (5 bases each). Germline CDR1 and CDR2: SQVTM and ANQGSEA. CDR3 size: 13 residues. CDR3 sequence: CSLERGPKGEQYV. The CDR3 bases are TGCAGTCTTGAGAGGGGCCCTAAGGGCGAGCAGTACGTC.

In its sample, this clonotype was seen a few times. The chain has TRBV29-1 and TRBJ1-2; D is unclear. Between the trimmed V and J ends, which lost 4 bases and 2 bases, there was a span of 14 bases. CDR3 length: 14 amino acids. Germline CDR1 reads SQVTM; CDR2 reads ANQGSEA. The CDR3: CSVVVAGGNYGYTF. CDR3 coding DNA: TGCAGCGTTGTGGTGGCAGGAGGAAACTATGGCTACACCTTC.

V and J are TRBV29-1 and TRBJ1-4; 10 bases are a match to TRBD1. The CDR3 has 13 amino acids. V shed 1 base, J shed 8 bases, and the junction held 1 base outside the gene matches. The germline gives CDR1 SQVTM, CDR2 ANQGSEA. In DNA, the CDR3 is TGCAGCGTTGAAGGGACAGGGGGAGAAAAACTGTTTTTT. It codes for CSVEGTGGEKLFF.

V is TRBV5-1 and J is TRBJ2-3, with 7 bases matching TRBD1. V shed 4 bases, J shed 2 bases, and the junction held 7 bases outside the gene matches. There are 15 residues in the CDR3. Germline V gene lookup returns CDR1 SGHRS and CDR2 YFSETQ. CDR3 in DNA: TGCGCCAGCAGCGCCGACAGGGCTGACACAGATACGCAGTATTTT. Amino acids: CASSADRADTDTQYF.

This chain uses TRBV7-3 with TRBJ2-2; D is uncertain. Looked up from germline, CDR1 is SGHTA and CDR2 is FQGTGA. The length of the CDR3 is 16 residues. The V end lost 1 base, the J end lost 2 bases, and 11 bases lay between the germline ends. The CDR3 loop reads CASSLNTPINTGELFF. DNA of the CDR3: TGTGCCAGCAGCTTAAATACCCCGATTAACACCGGGGAGCTGTTTTTT.

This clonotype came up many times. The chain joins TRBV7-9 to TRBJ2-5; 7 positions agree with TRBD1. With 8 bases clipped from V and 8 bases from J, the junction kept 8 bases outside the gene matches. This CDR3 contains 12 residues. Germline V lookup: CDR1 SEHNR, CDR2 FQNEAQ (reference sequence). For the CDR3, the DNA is TGTGCCAGCGGATACAGGGGTGGCACCCAGTACTTC. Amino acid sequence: CASGYRGGTQYF.

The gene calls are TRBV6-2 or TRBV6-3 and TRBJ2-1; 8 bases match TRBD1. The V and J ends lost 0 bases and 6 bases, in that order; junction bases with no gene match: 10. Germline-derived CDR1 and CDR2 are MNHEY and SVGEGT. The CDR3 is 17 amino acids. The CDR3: CASSYSMFQGARNEQFF. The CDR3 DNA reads TGTGCCAGCAGTTACTCGATGTTCCAGGGGGCGCGCAATGAGCAGTTCTTC.

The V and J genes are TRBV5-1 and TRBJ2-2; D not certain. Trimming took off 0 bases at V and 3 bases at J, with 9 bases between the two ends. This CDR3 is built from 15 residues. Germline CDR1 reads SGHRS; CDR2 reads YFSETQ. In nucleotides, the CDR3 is TGCGCCAGCAGCTTGGGACTCACAGACACCGGGGAGCTGTTTTTT. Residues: CASSLGLTDTGELFF.

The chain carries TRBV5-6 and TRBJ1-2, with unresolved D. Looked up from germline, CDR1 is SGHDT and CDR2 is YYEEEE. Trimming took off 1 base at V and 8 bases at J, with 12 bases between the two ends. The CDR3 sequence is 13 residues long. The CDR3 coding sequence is TGTGCCAGCAGCTTGTTCCCCCCGGAAGGCTACACCTTC. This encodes CASSLFPPEGYTF.

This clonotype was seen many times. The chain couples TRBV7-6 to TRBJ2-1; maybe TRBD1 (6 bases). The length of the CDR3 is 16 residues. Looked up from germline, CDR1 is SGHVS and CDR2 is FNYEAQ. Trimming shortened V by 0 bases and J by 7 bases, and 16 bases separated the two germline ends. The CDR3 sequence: CASSLAVPGAPNEQFF. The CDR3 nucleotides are TGTGCCAGCAGCTTAGCTGTCCCAGGGGCCCCTAATGAGCAGTTCTTC.